The source of this TCR beta chain is a study of cytomegalovirus exposure and HLA in healthy donors. Findings and limits, study-wide: Based on reports, TCR beta sequences accurately predicted HLA-A and HLA-B alleles for most subjects. Cytomegalovirus association was assigned to about 150 TCR beta chains. A prior analysis recorded that most TCR beta V segments were productive about 87% or about 30% of the time. A reported reduction in N-insertions relative to the roughly 670-donor mean was seen in an Asian-associated ancestry cluster in a later analysis.

This PCR relied on a set of 60 Vbeta primers and 13 Jbeta primers. Data came from immunoSEQ multiplex PCR; TCRdb stores just in-frame clones and leaves some out. The sample has around 220,000 clones, roughly four fifths seen once; the top ten hold about 0.23%. The V gene end was trimmed by 4 bases and the J gene end by 1 base; junction bases not matched to a gene: 10. Looked up from germline, CDR1 is MGHRA and CDR2 is YSYEKL. CDR3 length: 17 amino acids. Concerning this clone: The target antigen is unknown.

The TCR sequence derives from a girl aged 2-10 years in good health and CMV-seronegative. The rearrangement joins TRBV4-1 to TRBJ2-5, with 9 positions matching TRBD2. Material: PBMCs. The CDR3 sequence is CASSLLGLAGTQETQYF. CDR3 in DNA: TGCGCCAGCAGCCTACTGGGGCTAGCGGGGACCCAAGAGACCCAGTACTTC.